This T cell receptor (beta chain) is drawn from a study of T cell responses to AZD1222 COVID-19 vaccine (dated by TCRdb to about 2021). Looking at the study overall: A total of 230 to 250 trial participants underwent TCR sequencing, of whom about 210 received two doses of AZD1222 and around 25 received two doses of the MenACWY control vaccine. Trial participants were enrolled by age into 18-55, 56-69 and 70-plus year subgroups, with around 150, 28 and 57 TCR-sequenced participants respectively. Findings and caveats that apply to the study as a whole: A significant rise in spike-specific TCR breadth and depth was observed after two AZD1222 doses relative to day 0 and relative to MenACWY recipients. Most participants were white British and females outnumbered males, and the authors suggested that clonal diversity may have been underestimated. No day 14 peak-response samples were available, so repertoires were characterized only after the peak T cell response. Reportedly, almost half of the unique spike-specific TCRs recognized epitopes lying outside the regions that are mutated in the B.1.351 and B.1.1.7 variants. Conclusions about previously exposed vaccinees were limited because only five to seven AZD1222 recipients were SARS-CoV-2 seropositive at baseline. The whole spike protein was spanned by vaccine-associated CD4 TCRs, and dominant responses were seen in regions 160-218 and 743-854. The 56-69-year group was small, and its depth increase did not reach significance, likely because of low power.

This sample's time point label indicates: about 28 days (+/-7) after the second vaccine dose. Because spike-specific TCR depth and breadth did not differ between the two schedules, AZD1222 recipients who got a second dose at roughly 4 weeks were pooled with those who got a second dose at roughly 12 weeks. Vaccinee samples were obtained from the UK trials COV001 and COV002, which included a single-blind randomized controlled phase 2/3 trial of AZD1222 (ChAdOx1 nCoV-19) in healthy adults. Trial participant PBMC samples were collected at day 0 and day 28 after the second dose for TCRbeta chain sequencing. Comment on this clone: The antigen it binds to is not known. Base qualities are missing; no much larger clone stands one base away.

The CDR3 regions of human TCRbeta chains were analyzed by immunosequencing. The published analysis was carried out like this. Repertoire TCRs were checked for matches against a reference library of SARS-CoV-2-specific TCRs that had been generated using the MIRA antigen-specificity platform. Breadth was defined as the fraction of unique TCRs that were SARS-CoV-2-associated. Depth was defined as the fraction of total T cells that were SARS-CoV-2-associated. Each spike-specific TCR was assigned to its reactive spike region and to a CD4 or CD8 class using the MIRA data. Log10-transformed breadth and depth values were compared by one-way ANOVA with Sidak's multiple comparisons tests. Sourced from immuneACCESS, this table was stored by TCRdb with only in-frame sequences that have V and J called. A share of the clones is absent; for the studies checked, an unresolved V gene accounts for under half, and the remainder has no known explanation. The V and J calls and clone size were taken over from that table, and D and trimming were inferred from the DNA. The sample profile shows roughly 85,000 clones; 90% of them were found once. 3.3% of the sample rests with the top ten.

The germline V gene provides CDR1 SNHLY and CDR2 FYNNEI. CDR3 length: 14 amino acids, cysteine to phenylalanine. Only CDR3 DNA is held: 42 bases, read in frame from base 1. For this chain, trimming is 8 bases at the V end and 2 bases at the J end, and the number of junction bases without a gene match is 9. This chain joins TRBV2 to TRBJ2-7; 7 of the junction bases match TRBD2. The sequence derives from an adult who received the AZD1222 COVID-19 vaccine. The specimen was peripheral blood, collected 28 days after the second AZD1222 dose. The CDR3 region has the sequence CASGNSAGAYEQYF. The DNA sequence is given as TGTGCCAGCGGAAACAGTGCGGGAGCCTACGAGCAGTACTTC.